This entry lists 32 T cell receptor beta chains sequenced from one sample in a study of blood T cell repertoires in COVID-19. The table came from immunoSEQ multiplex PCR; TCRdb's copy has only in-frame clones and leaves some out. The top ten hold less than 6% of the sample, which has a few hundred thousand clones, 70% to 90% seen once. The specimen was peripheral blood. Receptor source: a man aged 55 to 70 who had recovered from COVID-19.

This clone was recorded once. The rearrangement joins TRBV7-2 to TRBJ2-7, with D hard to call. The V gene's germline CDR1 is SGHTA and CDR2 FQGNSA. Trimming removed 1 base at V and 1 base at J, with 8 bases between. The CDR3 runs 14 residues. CDR3 nucleotide sequence: TGTGCCAGCAGCTTAGTAGCCAATTCCTACGAGCAGTACTTC. Translated, it gives CASSLVANSYEQYF.

This rearrangement joins TRBV7-2 to TRBJ2-3; TRBD1 matches at 9 bases. This CDR3 has 16 residues. V shed 5 bases, J shed 2 bases, and the junction held 8 bases outside the gene matches. Germline lookup yields CDR1 SGHTA and CDR2 FQGNSA. DNA for the CDR3: TGTGCCAGCAGCCCCCCGGGACAGGGAATCACAGATACGCAGTATTTT. It encodes CASSPPGQGITDTQYF.

The chain couples TRBV5-6 to TRBJ1-1, with D perhaps matching TRBD1 (5 bases). V was shortened by 2 bases and J by 8 bases, with 10 bases between the two germline ends. Germline CDR1 SGHDT, CDR2 YYEEEE. The CDR3 has 12 amino acids. The CDR3 sequence is CASSLAREEAFF. The CDR3 DNA sequence: TGTGCCAGCAGCTTAGCCAGGGAAGAAGCTTTCTTT. Supplemented by reference TRBV5-6 and TRBJ1-1, the full variable domain reads DAGVTQSPTHLIKTRGQQVTLRCSPKSGHDTVSWYQQALGQGPQFIFQYYEEEERQRGNFPDRFSGHQFPNYSSELNVNALLLGDSALYLCASSLAREEAFFGQGTRLTVV.

The V call is TRBV6-1, the J call TRBJ1-5; D is perhaps TRBD1 (5 bases). Germline lookup yields CDR1 MNHNS and CDR2 SASEGT. There are 16 residues in the CDR3. V lost 3 bases and J lost 3, with 15 bases in between. As DNA, the CDR3 is TGTGCCAGCAGTGAGCCGGTAGGGGCTACCAATCAGCCCCAGCATTTT. This gives the protein CASSEPVGATNQPQHF.

This clone was counted ten times or more. The genes are TRBV19 and TRBJ1-5; 8 nucleotides align to TRBD1. Germline lookup yields CDR1 LNHDA and CDR2 SQIVND (reference sequence). V dropped 8 bases and J dropped 5; count of bases not matched to a gene: 5. CDR3 length: 13 amino acids. The DNA for the CDR3 is TGTGCCAGTCGGACAGGGATCGATCAGCCCCAGCATTTT. This codes for CASRTGIDQPQHF.

This rearrangement joins TRBV2 to TRBJ1-1, with 9 bases matching TRBD1. Germline V CDR1 and CDR2: SNHLY, FYNNEI. The CDR3 is 12 residues long. With 4 bases clipped from V and 11 bases from J, the junction kept 5 bases outside the gene matches. CDR3 region: CASSGDREPAFF. CDR3 nucleotide sequence: TGTGCCAGCAGTGGGGACAGGGAGCCTGCTTTCTTT.

The rearrangement links TRBV27 to TRBJ2-7; 8 nucleotides line up with TRBD1. Germline CDR1 and CDR2: MNHEY and SMNVEV (reference sequence). This CDR3 is 12 amino acids long. V lost 5 bases and J lost 6; bases outside the gene matches: 3. The CDR3 DNA follows: TGTGCCAGCAGTATGACAGGGGCCGAGCAGTACTTC. Its protein is CASSMTGAEQYF.

In its sample, this clone was seen a few times. The rearrangement joins TRBV7-9 to TRBJ2-7; TRBD2 aligns across 13 bases. The ends lost 4 bases at V and 13 bases at J; junction bases unmatched: 13. The CDR3 runs 15 residues. CDR1 and CDR2 from the germline V gene are SEHNR and FQNEAQ (reference sequence). In DNA form, the CDR3 reads TGTGCCAGCAGCTCCTATGGAGCAGGGACTAGCGGGGCCTACTTC. Translated: CASSSYGAGTSGAYF.

The chain links TRBV11-3 to TRBJ2-1, with D tentatively TRBD2 (6 bases). V was cut by 5 bases and J by 6 bases, with 17 bases left in between. The CDR3 is 15 residues long. CDR1 is SGHNT, CDR2 YENEEA, per germline. CDR3 DNA: TGTGCCAGCAGCCCCACCACTAGCTCTTTCAATGAGCAGTTCTTC. Translating gives CASSPTTSSFNEQFF.

This sequence joins TRBV7-8 and TRBJ2-5; the match to TRBD2 covers 8 bases. Germline V gene data show CDR1 as SGHVS and CDR2 as FQNEAQ. This CDR3 contains 14 residues. Germline trimming cut 5 bases from V and 1 base from J; bases unmatched to any gene: 3. The CDR3 here is CASSRGGAQETQYF. The CDR3 bases are TGTGCCAGCAGCCGGGGGGGGGCCCAAGAGACCCAGTACTTC.

This sequence joins TRBV25-1 and TRBJ2-1; 12 positions agree with TRBD2. Trimming at V came to 4 bases and at J to 10 bases, leaving 8 bases not matched to a gene. This CDR3 region has 15 residues. CDR1 and CDR2 (germline): MGHDK, SYGVNS. The CDR3 DNA is TGTGCCAGCAGTGCCGGACTAGCGGGGTCCGGCGAGCAGTTCTTC. It codes for CASSAGLAGSGEQFF.

The J gene is TRBJ1-3, the V gene TRBV27; D gene ambiguous. The length of the CDR3 is 13 residues. Between the trimmed V and J ends, which lost 6 bases and 3 bases, there was a span of 9 bases. Germline V lookup: CDR1 MNHEY, CDR2 SMNVEV (reference sequence). The CDR3 DNA sequence: TGTGCCAGCAGCCGGTCGGGTGGAAACACCATATATTTT. Residues: CASSRSGGNTIYF.

The V and J genes are TRBV5-1 and TRBJ2-1, with 8 nucleotides matching TRBD2. This CDR3 contains 15 residues. Germline values: CDR1 SGHRS, CDR2 YFSETQ. Trimming at V came to 4 bases and at J to 3 bases, leaving 6 bases not matched to a gene. The CDR3 DNA sequence: TGCGCCAGCAGCATACGCGGGGGGCGCTACAATGAGCAGTTCTTC. Encoded protein: CASSIRGGRYNEQFF.

The CDR3 loop is CASRPDRTRTEAFF. In DNA form, the CDR3 reads TGTGCCAGTAGGCCGGACAGGACGAGGACTGAAGCTTTCTTT. The chain links TRBV19 to TRBJ1-1; 7 nucleotides agree with TRBD1. CDR1 LNHDA and CDR2 SQIVND come from the germline V gene (reference sequence). J gave up 5 bases and V 6 bases, and 9 bases lay outside the gene matches. This CDR3 region has 14 residues.

This clone was seen only once. The CDR3 DNA follows: TGTGCCAGCAGCTTAGGGTCCAGGATTAATTCACCCCTCCACTTT. Its translation: CASSLGSRINSPLHF. The rearrangement joins TRBV7-8 to TRBJ1-6, with no clear D. Trimming stripped 1 base from V and 6 bases from J, with 10 bases between. This CDR3 is 15 amino acids long. The V gene's germline CDR1 is SGHVS and CDR2 FQNEAQ.

This clone was seen a single time. This chain's CDR3 is CSPTGGETQYF. In nucleotides, the CDR3 is TGCAGTCCTACCGGGGGGGAGACCCAGTACTTC. The gene calls are TRBV20-1 and TRBJ2-5, with TRBD2 identical over 7 bases. Germline CDR1 and CDR2: DFQATT and SNEGSKA (reference sequence). Trimming took 8 bases from V and 5 from J; bases not matched to a gene: 5. The CDR3 has 11 residues.

The rearrangement links TRBV4-1 to TRBJ2-7; possibly TRBD1 for D (6 bases). The V gene's germline CDR1 is MGHRA and CDR2 YSYEKL. V gave up 1 base and J gave up 9 bases, with 16 bases separating them. The CDR3 runs to 14 residues. DNA for the CDR3: TGCGCCAGCAGCCAAGGAAATCCAGGGGACCTGCAGTACTTC. This gives the protein CASSQGNPGDLQYF.

The chain recombines TRBV9 with TRBJ1-1; D not certain. This CDR3 is built from 13 residues. Looked up from germline, CDR1 is SGDLS and CDR2 is YYNGEE. Trimming took off 2 bases at V and 0 bases at J, with 5 bases between the two ends. Here the CDR3 reads CASSVSMNTEAFF. For the CDR3, the DNA is TGTGCCAGCAGCGTTTCCATGAACACTGAAGCTTTCTTT.

V gene TRBV25-1 combines with J gene TRBJ2-3; no clear D. CDR3 size: 11 residues. CDR1 and CDR2 (germline): MGHDK, SYGVNS. Trimming left V 5 bases short and J 6 bases short, with 6 bases between. The CDR3 is CASSTLDTQYF. The CDR3 nucleotides are TGTGCCAGCAGTACATTGGATACGCAGTATTTT.

The chain uses TRBV3-1 (or the pseudogene TRBV3-2) and TRBJ2-5; TRBD1 aligns across 8 bases. Germline V gene sequence: CDR1 LGHDT, CDR2 YNNKEL (reference sequence). The CDR3 runs 14 residues. The V and J ends lost 6 bases and 4 bases, in that order; junction bases with no gene match: 7. The CDR3 sequence: CASSPRGRGETQYF. CDR3 in DNA: TGTGCCAGCAGTCCCAGGGGGCGCGGAGAGACCCAGTACTTC.

The chain joins TRBV6-1 to TRBJ1-2; 8 bases are a match to TRBD1. V trimming: 5 bases; J trimming: 4 bases; junction bases outside the gene matches: 6. The CDR3 spans 14 residues. CDR1 is MNHNS, CDR2 SASEGT, per germline. The CDR3 nucleotides are TGTGCCAGCAGTTCTCCGGACAGGGCCTATGGCTACACCTTC. Its translation: CASSSPDRAYGYTF.

The sample holds one count of this clone. The chain joins TRBV11-2 to TRBJ2-1, with 8 bases lining up with TRBD2. The germline gives CDR1 SGHAT, CDR2 FQNNGV. Trimming took 1 base from V and 6 from J; bases not matched to a gene: 5. The CDR3 is made up of 15 amino acids. CDR3 sequence (DNA): TGTGCCAGCAGCTTAGTGGCGGGAGGTCCCAATGAGCAGTTCTTC. Its translation: CASSLVAGGPNEQFF.

The chain couples TRBV4-1 to TRBJ2-3; 11 bases are shared with TRBD2. Trimming cost V 2 bases and J 4 bases; bases outside gene matches: 2. From germline, CDR1 is MGHRA and CDR2 YSYEKL. The CDR3 totals 15 residues. The CDR3 DNA sequence: TGCGCCAGCAGCCAACAACTAGCGGGAGCAGATACGCAGTATTTT. Protein product: CASSQQLAGADTQYF.

CDR3 coding DNA: TGCAGCGTTGTAGGGGCCGGGTACGAGCAGTACTTC. Translating it yields CSVVGAGYEQYF. The chain joins TRBV29-1 to TRBJ2-7, with D perhaps TRBD1 (5 bases). In germline, CDR1 is SQVTM, CDR2 ANQGSEA. V lost 4 bases and J 4 bases, leaving 11 bases between the germline ends. The CDR3 is 12 residues long.

The rearrangement joins TRBV12-3 or TRBV12-4 to TRBJ2-2; D may be TRBD1 (6 bases). This CDR3 comprises 13 residues. Trimming shortened V by 3 bases and J by 6 bases, and 8 bases separated the two germline ends. The CDR3 DNA follows: TGTGCCAGCAGTTTCGGGACACCCGGGGAGCTGTTTTTT. This gives the protein CASSFGTPGELFF.

The sample holds a few counts of this clone. The V call is TRBV30, the J call TRBJ1-3; D remains ambiguous. This CDR3 is built from 13 residues. The germline CDR1 and CDR2 sequences are GTSNPN and SVGIG (reference sequence). V shed 0 bases and J shed 4 bases, with 7 bases lying between them. The CDR3: CAWSVAGGNTIYF. CDR3 in DNA: TGTGCCTGGAGTGTAGCAGGAGGAAACACCATATATTTT.

This clone has a single count. The V and J genes are TRBV19 and TRBJ2-1; D not certain. The V and J ends lost 10 bases and 0 bases respectively, with 16 bases between them. Germline CDR1 LNHDA, CDR2 SQIVND (reference sequence). The CDR3 runs 15 residues. Here the CDR3 reads CATKTASSSYNEQFF. As DNA, the CDR3 is TGTGCCACCAAAACAGCCTCAAGCTCCTACAATGAGCAGTTCTTC.

The chain uses TRBV2 and TRBJ2-5; tentatively, D is TRBD2 (6 bases). Trimming left V 6 bases short and J 1 base short, with 9 bases between. CDR1 is SNHLY and CDR2 is FYNNEI in the germline V gene. CDR3 length: 13 residues. The DNA for the CDR3 is TGTGCCAGCAGGCGGGACCCCCAAGAGACCCAGTACTTC. It yields the protein CASRRDPQETQYF.

CDR3 nucleotide sequence: TGTGCCAGCAGTTCCGCGGGACAGGGGGTTAACTATGGCTACACCTTC. Protein sequence: CASSSAGQGVNYGYTF. This chain connects TRBV28 to TRBJ1-2; the match to TRBD1 covers 11 bases. V lost 4 bases and J lost 1; bases outside the gene matches: 5. CDR1 MDHEN and CDR2 SYDVKM come from the germline V gene. The CDR3 totals 16 residues.

This chain joins TRBV7-9 and TRBJ2-6; possibly TRBD1 for D (6 bases). With 1 base removed from V and 4 bases from J, the gap between germline ends came to 8 bases. The CDR3 has 15 amino acids. The germline gives CDR1 SEHNR, CDR2 FQNEAQ (reference sequence). As DNA, the CDR3 is TGTGCCAGCAGCTTAGACAGGGCCGGGGCCAACGTCCTGACTTTC. Amino acid sequence: CASSLDRAGANVLTF.

This clone has a handful of counts. J is TRBJ2-3 and V is TRBV2; a weak D match, TRBD2 (6 bases). The CDR3 consists of 13 residues. The V end was cut by 7 bases, the J end by 3 bases, with 11 bases between. CDR1 and CDR2 (germline): SNHLY, FYNNEI. The CDR3 here is CASNRDFTDTQYF. In nucleotides, the CDR3 is TGTGCCAGCAACCGGGACTTTACAGATACGCAGTATTTT.

This sequence joins TRBV10-3 and TRBJ2-7; D uncertain. Trimming shortened V by 8 bases and J by 6 bases, and 11 bases separated the two germline ends. This CDR3 is 11 amino acids long. In germline, CDR1 is ENHRY, CDR2 SYGVKD. Here the CDR3 reads CAIQGAAEQYF. The DNA of the CDR3 is TGTGCCATCCAAGGTGCGGCCGAGCAGTACTTC.